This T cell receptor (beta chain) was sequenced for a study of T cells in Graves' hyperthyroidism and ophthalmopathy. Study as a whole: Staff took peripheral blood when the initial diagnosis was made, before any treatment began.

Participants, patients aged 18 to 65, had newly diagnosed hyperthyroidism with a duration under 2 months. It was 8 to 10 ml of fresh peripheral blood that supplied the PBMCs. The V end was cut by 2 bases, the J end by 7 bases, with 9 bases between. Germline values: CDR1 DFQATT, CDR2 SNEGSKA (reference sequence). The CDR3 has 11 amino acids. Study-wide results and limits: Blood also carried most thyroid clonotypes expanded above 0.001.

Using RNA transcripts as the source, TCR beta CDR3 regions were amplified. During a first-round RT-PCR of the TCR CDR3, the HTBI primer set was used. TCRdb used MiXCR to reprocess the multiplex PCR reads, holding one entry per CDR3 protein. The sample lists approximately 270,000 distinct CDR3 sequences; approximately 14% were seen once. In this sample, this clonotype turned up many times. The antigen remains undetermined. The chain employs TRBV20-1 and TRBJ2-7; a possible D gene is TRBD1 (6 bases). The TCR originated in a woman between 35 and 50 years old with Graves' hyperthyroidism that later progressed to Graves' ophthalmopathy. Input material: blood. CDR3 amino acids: CSARSRGEQYF. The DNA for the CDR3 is TGCAGTGCTAGATCGAGGGGGGAGCAGTACTTC.